These T cell receptor beta chains were read from a single sample in a study of blood T cells in healthy people across ages. MiXCR, run by TCRdb on the 5' RACE reads, gives a single entry per CDR3 protein. The table records 700,000 to 950,000 distinct CDR3 sequences, roughly 43% of them present only once. Material: blood. These TCRs come from a woman aged 60-75 years in good health. Each CDR3 is given with its conserved first and last residue. The order of the fields is D gene, J gene, clone size, V gene, CDR3 protein, CDR3 DNA. D genes are given only for firm matches. The listing skips clone size in some rows; elsewhere it reads once, few, many or a size class.

>TRBD2|TRBJ2-1|few|TRBV14
CASSQVKSGTSGYNEQFF
TGTGCCAGCAGCCAAGTTAAGTCCGGGACTAGCGGATACAATGAGCAGTTCTTC
>TRBD1|TRBJ1-2|.|TRBV3-1
CASSPEGAGGYGYTF
TGTGCCAGCAGCCCGGAGGGGGCAGGCGGCTATGGCTACACCTTC
>TRBD1|TRBJ2-5|.|TRBV11-2
CASSLDRETGYQETQYF
TGTGCCAGCAGCTTAGATCGCGAGACAGGGTACCAAGAGACCCAGTACTTC
>TRBD2|TRBJ2-5|once|TRBV24-1
CATSAGTSSQETQYF
TGTGCCACCAGTGCCGGGACTAGCTCTCAAGAGACCCAGTACTTC
>TRBD2|TRBJ2-3|few|TRBV6-1
CASLAGGSDTQYF
TGTGCCAGCCTCGCGGGGGGTTCAGATACGCAGTATTTT
>.|TRBJ1-5|once|TRBV11-2
CASSLVPDQPQHF
TGTGCCAGCAGCTTAGTCCCGGATCAGCCCCAGCATTTT
>TRBD1|TRBJ1-5|few|TRBV29-1
CSVATGGIGNQPQHF
TGCAGCGTAGCGACAGGGGGAATAGGCAATCAGCCCCAGCATTTT
>.|TRBJ1-2|few|TRBV24-1
CATSDLAGSRGGYTF
TGTGCCACCAGTGATTTAGCGGGAAGTCGGGGTGGCTACACCTTC
>.|TRBJ2-7|.|TRBV3-1
CASSQDMREQYF
TGTGCCAGCAGCCAAGATATGAGGGAGCAGTACTTC
>.|TRBJ2-1|.|TRBV29-1
CSVEHGSNEQFF
TGCAGCGTTGAACATGGGAGCAATGAGCAGTTCTTC
>.|TRBJ1-2|.|TRBV29-1
CSVEILRDYGYTF
TGCAGCGTTGAGATACTAAGGGACTATGGCTACACCTTC
>TRBD1|TRBJ1-5|.|TRBV2
CASSRLEGANQPQHF
TGTGCCAGCAGTCGACTCGAGGGGGCCAATCAGCCCCAGCATTTT
>TRBD1|TRBJ1-5|few|TRBV20-1
CSARDLRGQGNQPQHF
TGCAGTGCTAGAGATTTAAGGGGACAGGGTAATCAGCCCCAGCATTTT
>.|TRBJ2-5|few|TRBV20-1
CSRAGGETQYF
TGCAGCAGGGCCGGAGGGGAGACCCAGTACTTC
>.|TRBJ2-5|.|TRBV12-3/TRBV12-4
CASSSSRQGRDNEQYF
TGTGCCAGCAGTTCGTCACGACAGGGGAGGGACAATGAGCAGTACTTC
>TRBD2|TRBJ2-7|few|TRBV20-1
CSAKVAGLGEQYF
TGCAGTGCTAAGGTAGCGGGACTAGGGGAGCAGTACTTC
>TRBD1|TRBJ2-5|.|TRBV2
CATQQGEETQYF
TGTGCCACACAACAGGGGGAAGAGACCCAGTACTTC
>.|TRBJ1-1|.|TRBV7-9
CTSSLAPTEAFF
TGTACCAGCAGCTTGGCACCCACTGAAGCTTTCTTT
>TRBD1|TRBJ2-1|few|TRBV2
CASSEDRENEQFF
TGTGCCAGCAGCGAGGACAGGGAAAATGAGCAGTTCTTC
>TRBD2|TRBJ2-1|.|TRBV6-1
CAGSESKTSLEINEQFF
TGTGCCGGCAGTGAATCGAAGACTAGCCTAGAGATTAATGAGCAGTTCTTC
>.|TRBJ1-6|once|TRBV12-3/TRBV12-4
CASSFPPGKSSYNSPLHF
TGTGCCAGCAGTTTTCCCCCCGGCAAGAGCTCCTATAATTCACCCCTCCACTTT
>.|TRBJ2-6|few|TRBV5-1
CASSLVAGTGANVLTF
TGCGCCAGCAGCTTGGTTGCGGGCACTGGGGCCAACGTCCTGACTTTC
>.|TRBJ1-1|.|TRBV20-1
CSARATGGVGYYTEAFF
TGCAGTGCTAGAGCTACCGGGGGGGTGGGGTACTACACTGAAGCTTTCTTT
>TRBD1|TRBJ2-1|.|TRBV9
CASSFSAAGTGSYKEQFF
TGTGCCAGCAGCTTTTCCGCCGCCGGGACAGGGAGCTACAAGGAGCAGTTCTTC
>TRBD1|TRBJ2-7|once|TRBV3-1
CASSPGTGSNEQYF
TGTGCCAGCAGCCCCGGGACAGGTTCCAACGAGCAGTACTTC
>.|TRBJ1-6|few|TRBV2
CASSGWGTSSYNSPLHF
TGTGCCAGCAGTGGTTGGGGTACGAGCTCCTATAATTCACCCCTCCACTTT
>.|TRBJ1-2|.|TRBV29-1
CSVESVWGDYGYTF
TGCAGCGTTGAGTCAGTTTGGGGGGACTATGGCTACACCTTC
>.|TRBJ2-7|.|TRBV3-1
CASSQKGTADGYRSEQYF
TGTGCCAGCAGCCAAAAGGGAACAGCGGACGGGTATAGGAGCGAGCAGTACTTC
>.|TRBJ2-3|.|TRBV7-9
CASRSGTSTDTQYF
TGTGCCAGCAGGTCCGGGACAAGCACAGATACGCAGTATTTT
>.|TRBJ2-6|many|TRBV5-1
CASSLVPSGANVLTF
TGCGCCAGCAGCTTAGTGCCTTCTGGGGCCAACGTCCTGACTTTC
>.|TRBJ2-6|few|TRBV10-3
CAISESSGFPGANVLTF
TGTGCCATCAGTGAGTCGAGCGGGTTCCCTGGGGCCAACGTCCTGACTTTC
>.|TRBJ2-3|many|TRBV7-3
CASSPAGTDTQYF
TGTGCCAGCAGTCCCGCTGGCACAGATACGCAGTATTTT
>TRBD1|TRBJ2-3|.|TRBV5-1
CASSRDSFTDTQYF
TGCGCCAGCAGCCGGGACAGCTTCACAGATACGCAGTATTTT
>.|TRBJ1-1|.|TRBV20-1
CSARGGMNTEAFF
TGCAGTGCTAGGGGGGGGATGAACACTGAAGCTTTCTTT
>TRBD1|TRBJ1-4|.|TRBV15
CATSIPTGTNEKLFF
TGTGCCACCAGTATACCGACAGGGACTAATGAAAAACTGTTTTTT
>.|TRBJ2-5|few|TRBV6-2/TRBV6-3
CASSSQTSSRQETQYF
TGTGCCAGCAGTTCCCAGACTAGTAGTCGCCAAGAGACCCAGTACTTC
>.|TRBJ2-5|.|TRBV10-3
CAISGLLNEQYF
TGTGCCATCAGTGGTCTCTTGAATGAGCAGTACTTC
>TRBD2|TRBJ2-3|.|TRBV13
CASSNSGGSSDTQYF
TGTGCCAGCAGCAATAGCGGGGGTTCCTCAGATACGCAGTATTTT
>.|TRBJ1-5|few|TRBV5-1
CASSLAGDFLQPQHF
TGCGCCAGCAGCTTGGCCGGGGACTTTCTACAGCCCCAGCATTTT
>.|TRBJ2-1|.|TRBV12-3/TRBV12-4
CASSLPTLEKTNEQFF
TGTGCCAGCAGTTTACCTACTCTAGAAAAAACGAATGAGCAGTTCTTC
>TRBD2|TRBJ2-5|many|TRBV5-6
CASSRPSGIQETQYF
TGTGCCAGCAGCCGGCCTAGCGGGATCCAAGAGACCCAGTACTTC
>TRBD1|TRBJ2-5|many|TRBV29-1
CSVDEGQGTQETQYF
TGCAGCGTTGATGAGGGACAGGGTACGCAAGAGACCCAGTACTTC
>.|TRBJ2-7|many|TRBV20-1
CSASPGFEQYF
TGCAGTGCTAGTCCCGGTTTCGAGCAGTACTTC
>.|TRBJ1-4|.|TRBV15
CATSRDPPRAGGVEKLFF
TGTGCCACCAGCAGAGATCCCCCCAGGGCAGGAGGGGTTGAAAAACTGTTTTTT
>.|TRBJ1-6|few|TRBV5-1
CASSFLPQGHSPLHF
TGCGCCAGCAGCTTCCTTCCACAGGGTCATTCACCCCTCCACTTT
>.|TRBJ2-1|.|TRBV30
CAWFSGGALSYNEQFF
TGTGCCTGGTTCTCAGGGGGGGCCCTCAGCTACAATGAGCAGTTCTTC
>TRBD2|TRBJ2-3|few|TRBV7-3
CASSPWTSAFTDTQYF
TGTGCCAGCAGCCCGTGGACTAGCGCCTTCACAGATACGCAGTATTTT
>TRBD2|TRBJ2-1|.|TRBV2
CASSVRTSGTNNGQFF
TGTGCCAGCAGTGTTCGGACTAGCGGGACAAACAATGGGCAGTTCTTC
>.|TRBJ1-5|few|TRBV4-2
CASSHGWDSNQPQHF
TGTGCCAGCAGCCACGGATGGGATAGCAATCAGCCCCAGCATTTT
>.|TRBJ2-5|few|TRBV20-1
CSARGRSEDQETQYF
TGCAGTGCTAGAGGCCGGAGTGAAGATCAAGAGACCCAGTACTTC
>TRBD1|TRBJ1-2|few|TRBV3-1
CASSTTLGTGEGYTF
TGTGCCAGCAGCACCACCCTCGGGACAGGGGAAGGCTACACCTTC
>TRBD1|TRBJ1-5|.|TRBV6-5
CASSYSTGTGQPQHF
TGTGCCAGCAGTTACTCAACAGGGACAGGGCAGCCCCAGCATTTT
>.|TRBJ2-7|.|TRBV28
CASSSSVYAEQYF
TGTGCCAGCAGTTCTAGCGTGTATGCCGAGCAGTACTTC
>TRBD2|TRBJ2-1|once|TRBV5-6
CASSMAGGPYNEQFF
TGTGCCAGCAGCATGGCGGGAGGGCCCTACAATGAGCAGTTCTTC
>.|TRBJ2-1|.|TRBV15
CATSRAAGAYNEQFF
TGTGCCACCAGCAGAGCGGCAGGGGCCTACAATGAGCAGTTCTTC